This is a list of T cell receptor beta chains from one sample in a study of T cell repertoires in cytomegalovirus infection. These receptors lack a known antigen. TCRdb re-analysed the reads in MiXCR, keeping a single row per CDR3 protein. This sample yields about 770,000 distinct CDR3 sequences, of which just under 30% are seen a single time; roughly 14% belongs to the top ten. The starting material was cultured CD8+ T cells from PBMCs, obtained from culture after CMV antigen stimulation. Receptor source: a human donor in good health (CMV status not recorded). Some clones in this sample may be carry-over from other donors' samples. Each CDR3 is given with its conserved first and last residue. D genes are given only for firm matches. Clone size is given for some rows only: seen once, a few or many times, or a class if the clone is expanded.

12,TRBJ2-2,NA,once,TRBV27,CAATGGTGELFF,TGTGCTGCTACCGGTGGGACCGGGGAGCTGTTTTTT
13,TRBJ1-1,NA,once,TRBV6-5,CASSPGEITEAFF,TGTGCCAGCAGTCCCGGGGAGATCACTGAAGCTTTCTTT
13,TRBJ2-2,TRBD1,many,TRBV6-2/TRBV6-3,CASSDRVSGELFF,TGTGCCAGCAGTGACAGGGTATCCGGGGAGCTGTTTTTT
16,TRBJ1-5,NA,NA,TRBV6-6,CASSYVPPGSNQPQHF,TGTGCCAGCAGTTACGTCCCTCCGGGTAGCAATCAGCCCCAGCATTTT
14,TRBJ2-7,TRBD2,NA,TRBV10-3,CAIGGLAETYEQYF,TGTGCCATCGGAGGACTAGCGGAAACCTACGAGCAGTACTTC
13,TRBJ1-2,NA,few,TRBV29-1,CSVESGTNYGYTF,TGCAGCGTTGAATCGGGGACAAACTATGGCTACACCTTC
12,TRBJ1-1,NA,NA,TRBV12-3/TRBV12-4,CASSGDSAEAFF,TGTGCCAGCAGTGGAGACAGCGCTGAAGCTTTCTTT
14,TRBJ2-4,NA,many,TRBV7-2,CASSLRGQKNIQYF,TGTGCCAGCAGCCTCCGGGGCCAAAAAAACATTCAGTACTTC
15,TRBJ1-1,NA,many,TRBV7-2,CASSLFWGQGTEAFF,TGTGCCAGCAGCTTATTTTGGGGGCAGGGCACTGAAGCTTTCTTT
13,TRBJ2-5,NA,many,TRBV12-3/TRBV12-4,CASSLRVEETQYF,TGTGCCAGCAGCTTAAGAGTTGAAGAGACCCAGTACTTC
15,TRBJ1-1,TRBD1,many,TRBV7-2,CASGTGVYGNTEAFF,TGTGCCAGCGGGACAGGAGTATACGGGAACACTGAAGCTTTCTTT
15,TRBJ1-2,TRBD1,few,TRBV6-6,CASLDRNLLNYGYTF,TGTGCCAGTTTGGACAGGAATCTTCTTAACTATGGCTACACCTTC
12,TRBJ1-1,NA,many,TRBV4-1,CASSHSDSEAFF,TGCGCCAGCAGCCATTCGGACAGTGAAGCTTTCTTT
13,TRBJ2-5,NA,few,TRBV12-3/TRBV12-4,CASSQDGQETQYF,TGTGCCAGCAGCCAGGACGGACAAGAGACCCAGTACTTC
13,TRBJ1-1,NA,NA,TRBV24-1,CATSDSWNTEAFF,TGTGCCACCAGTGACTCCTGGAACACTGAAGCTTTCTTT
18,TRBJ1-5,TRBD1,few,TRBV4-1,CASSQDLTGQGWDQPQHF,TGCGCCAGCAGCCAAGATTTGACGGGACAGGGGTGGGATCAGCCCCAGCATTTT
14,TRBJ1-3,NA,few,TRBV12-3/TRBV12-4,CASSLARRWDTIYF,TGTGCCAGCAGTTTAGCACGGCGGTGGGACACCATATATTTT
15,TRBJ1-1,NA,many,TRBV12-3/TRBV12-4,CASRTFGEWDTEAFF,TGTGCCAGCCGGACCTTTGGGGAATGGGACACTGAAGCTTTCTTT
15,TRBJ1-1,NA,many,TRBV7-2,CASSLALGRRGEAFF,TGTGCCAGCAGCTTAGCACTAGGCAGGCGAGGGGAAGCTTTCTTT
14,TRBJ2-7,TRBD1,NA,TRBV19,CASSQTGLTYEQYF,TGTGCCAGTAGCCAGACAGGGTTGACTTACGAGCAGTACTTC
15,TRBJ2-5,NA,NA,TRBV6-1,CASVARDFYQETQYF,TGTGCCAGCGTCGCCCGGGACTTTTATCAAGAGACCCAGTACTTC
15,TRBJ2-1,NA,few,TRBV12-3/TRBV12-4,CASSLERALLDEQFF,TGTGCCAGCAGTTTGGAGAGGGCCCTTCTCGATGAGCAGTTCTTC
13,TRBJ2-1,NA,few,TRBV27,CASSHGQPNEQFF,TGTGCCAGCAGTCATGGACAGCCCAATGAGCAGTTCTTC
14,TRBJ2-7,NA,few,TRBV7-2,CASSFAQGSYEQYF,TGTGCCAGCAGCTTTGCGCAGGGCTCCTACGAGCAGTACTTC
15,TRBJ2-2,TRBD1,few,TRBV15,CATSRSRQGTGELFF,TGTGCCACCAGCAGATCGAGACAGGGCACCGGGGAGCTGTTTTTT
16,TRBJ2-7,NA,NA,TRBV18,CASSPPTGEVMGEQYF,TGTGCCAGCTCACCACCGACAGGTGAGGTAATGGGCGAGCAGTACTTC
14,TRBJ1-4,NA,NA,TRBV5-1,CASSLWQPAEKLFF,TGCGCCAGCAGCTTGTGGCAGCCCGCTGAAAAACTGTTTTTT
14,TRBJ2-4,TRBD2,NA,TRBV7-9,CASSLMVAGGLQYF,TGTGCCAGCAGCTTAATGGTAGCGGGGGGGCTGCAGTACTTC
13,TRBJ2-5,NA,many,TRBV5-6,CASSLGGRETQYF,TGTGCCAGCAGCTTGGGGGGGAGGGAGACCCAGTACTTC
16,TRBJ2-3,TRBD2,NA,TRBV20-1,CSARGIRTSGGNTQYF,TGCAGTGCTAGGGGGATCCGGACTAGCGGGGGGAATACGCAGTATTTT
19,TRBJ1-1,NA,few,TRBV7-3,CASSRRGTFYRDDNTEAFF,TGTGCCAGCAGCCGAAGGGGAACCTTCTACAGGGACGATAACACTGAAGCTTTCTTT
8,TRBJ1-2,NA,few,TRBV2,CASSENTF,TGTGCCAGCAGTGAAAACACCTTC
15,TRBJ2-1,NA,NA,TRBV5-1,CASSLVTSALNEQFF,TGCGCCAGCAGCTTGGTGACGTCGGCACTCAATGAGCAGTTCTTC
16,TRBJ1-5,TRBD1,NA,TRBV20-1,CSVYGTGIVGMAPQHF,TGCAGTGTCTATGGGACAGGGATTGTTGGGATGGCGCCCCAGCATTTT
14,TRBJ2-1,NA,NA,TRBV5-4,CASSLKEWGDEQFF,TGTGCCAGCAGCTTGAAAGAGTGGGGGGATGAGCAGTTCTTC
12,TRBJ2-7,NA,NA,TRBV12-5,CASGLGKYEQYF,TGTGCTAGTGGTTTGGGAAAGTACGAGCAGTACTTC
16,TRBJ2-3,NA,few,TRBV6-6,CASSRRDRPSTDTQYF,TGTGCCAGCAGTCGCCGGGACCGACCTAGCACAGATACGCAGTATTTT
15,TRBJ2-7,NA,NA,TRBV18,CASSSRDGSSYEQYF,TGTGCCAGCTCAAGCCGGGACGGGAGCTCCTACGAGCAGTACTTC
18,TRBJ2-5,TRBD2,NA,TRBV3-1,CASSQDPPLAGGQETQYF,TGTGCCAGCAGCCAAGACCCCCCCCTAGCGGGGGGGCAGGAGACCCAGTACTTC
17,TRBJ2-3,TRBD2,many,TRBV7-8,CASSFSGGAVVADTQYF,TGTGCCAGCAGCTTTAGCGGGGGGGCCGTCGTAGCAGATACGCAGTATTTT
14,TRBJ2-3,NA,few,TRBV12-3/TRBV12-4,CASSPEAFTDTQYF,TGTGCCAGCAGTCCCGAGGCATTCACAGATACGCAGTATTTT
14,TRBJ1-4,NA,few,TRBV7-6,CASSFRGGNEKLFF,TGTGCCAGCAGCTTCCGCGGTGGTAATGAAAAACTGTTTTTT